The 17 T cell receptor beta chains in this list originate from one sample, sequenced in a study of cytomegalovirus exposure and HLA in healthy donors. PCR involved 60 Vbeta and 13 Jbeta primers. Clones were read by immunoSEQ multiplex PCR, and TCRdb kept only the in-frame ones, dropping some. Of around 110,000 clones detected, 70% to 80% appear once; the ten largest clones hold more than 2%. The specimen sequenced was PBMCs. All receptors come from a man aged 18 to 29 in good health and CMV-seronegative.

This chain joins TRBV5-1 and TRBJ2-5, with TRBD2 as a possible D gene (6 bases). The CDR3 totals 16 residues. Trimming removed 4 bases at V and 5 bases at J, with 21 bases between. CDR1 is SGHRS and CDR2 is YFSETQ in the germline V gene. The CDR3 reads CASSDTPLRLGETQYF. CDR3 in DNA: TGCGCCAGCAGCGATACTCCTTTGCGACTAGGGGAGACCCAGTACTTC.

The chain has TRBV7-9 and TRBJ2-4; D not resolved. This CDR3 comprises 13 residues. Trimming left V 4 bases short and J 7 bases short, with 11 bases between. CDR1 and CDR2 from the germline V gene are SEHNR and FQNEAQ (reference sequence). The chain's CDR3 is CASSYTMSNIQYF. DNA of the CDR3: TGTGCCAGCAGCTACACTATGAGCAACATTCAGTACTTC.

CDR3 DNA: TGTGCCAGCAGTCTACAGACTAGCCGGGTAGAACCCTACGAGCAGTACTTC. It specifies CASSLQTSRVEPYEQYF. This chain links TRBV28 with TRBJ2-7, with TRBD2 identical over 7 bases. Germline CDR1 is MDHEN and CDR2 is SYDVKM. The ends lost 5 bases at V and 2 bases at J; junction bases unmatched: 15. This CDR3 is built from 17 residues.

This clone has only one observation. This sequence joins TRBV7-6 and TRBJ2-1, with 9 bases aligning to TRBD2. CDR3 size: 15 residues. Germline V gene lookup returns CDR1 SGHVS and CDR2 FNYEAQ. J lost 6 bases, V lost 5 bases, and 8 bases had no gene match. CDR3 DNA: TGTGCCAGCAGCCCGTGGACTAGCGCCGGCAATGAGCAGTTCTTC. Residues: CASSPWTSAGNEQFF. Based on the CDR3 plus reference TRBV7-6 and TRBJ2-1, the full variable domain is GAGVSQSPRYKVTKRGQDVALRCDPISGHVSLYWYRQALGQGPEFLTYFNYEAQQDKSGLPNDRFSAERPEGSISTLTIQRTEQRDSAMYRCASSPWTSAGNEQFFGPGTRLTVL.

The CDR3 DNA reads TGTGCCAGCAGCTTAGCGTGGCGGGGGGATACGCAGTATTTT. It translates to CASSLAWRGDTQYF. This chain connects TRBV7-9 to TRBJ2-3; TRBD2 matches 7 bases. V lost 0 bases to trimming and J lost 6 bases; unmatched junction nucleotides: 3. CDR3 size: 14 residues. Germline-derived CDR1 and CDR2 are SEHNR and FQNEAQ (reference sequence).

This clone was detected only once. This sequence joins TRBV9 and TRBJ2-7; D may be TRBD2 (6 bases). This CDR3 is built from 16 residues. CDR1 SGDLS and CDR2 YYNGEE come from the germline V gene. V lost 0 bases, J lost 0 bases, and 13 bases lay in between. The CDR3 loop reads CASSVGAGPSSYEQYF. The DNA for the CDR3 is TGTGCCAGCAGCGTAGGGGCGGGGCCAAGCTCCTACGAGCAGTACTTC.

This chain connects TRBV19 to TRBJ1-6, with 8 bases fitting TRBD1. The V and J ends lost 3 bases and 8 bases, in that order; junction bases with no gene match: 6. This CDR3 contains 15 residues. Looked up from germline, CDR1 is LNHDA and CDR2 is SQIVND (reference sequence). CDR3 in DNA: TGTGCCAGTAGTATTATTACAGGGGGGGATTCACCCCTCCACTTT. Translation gives CASSIITGGDSPLHF.

The rearrangement links TRBV4-1 to TRBJ2-1; 9 bases align to TRBD2. The CDR3 consists of 19 residues. The germline CDR1 and CDR2 sequences are MGHRA and YSYEKL. V was clipped by 3 bases and J by 2 bases; unmatched bases: 14. CDR3 coding DNA: TGCGCCAGCAGCCACCCAGAGGCCCTTAGCGGGGGCCCCTACAATGAGCAGTTCTTC. Translation gives CASSHPEALSGGPYNEQFF.

The CDR3 DNA is TGTGCCAGCAGTTACTCGATGGAGCCCGGGGAGCTGTTTTTT. Protein sequence: CASSYSMEPGELFF. The rearrangement links TRBV6-5 to TRBJ2-2; no clear D gene. The germline gives CDR1 MNHEY, CDR2 SVGAGI. The length of the CDR3 is 14 residues. The ends were cut back, 0 bases at V and 6 bases at J, with 8 bases in the middle.

The J gene is TRBJ2-5, the V gene TRBV9, with 9 positions matching TRBD2. This CDR3 region has 16 residues. V gave up 4 bases and J gave up 1 base; unmatched junction bases: 8. Germline V gene sequence: CDR1 SGDLS, CDR2 YYNGEE. This CDR3 is CASSPVAGEIQETQYF. CDR3 coding DNA: TGTGCCAGCAGCCCAGTAGCGGGGGAGATCCAAGAGACCCAGTACTTC.

J is TRBJ2-2 and V is TRBV6-6; 10 nucleotides agree with TRBD2. This CDR3 has 15 residues. Trimming cost V 6 bases and J 7 bases; bases outside gene matches: 8. Germline V gives CDR1 MNHNY, CDR2 SVGAGI (reference sequence). In nucleotides, the CDR3 is TGTGCCAGCAGCCCAACCCGGACTAGCGGCGGGGAGCTGTTTTTT. Amino acid sequence: CASSPTRTSGGELFF.

Here the CDR3 reads CAISGSGGVSYEQYF. The CDR3 DNA reads TGTGCCATCAGTGGTAGCGGGGGGGTCTCCTACGAGCAGTACTTC. The rearrangement joins TRBV10-3 to TRBJ2-7, with TRBD2 matching 11 bases. The germline CDR1 and CDR2 sequences are ENHRY and SYGVKD. Trimming removed 4 bases from V and 0 bases from J; junction bases left unmatched: 2. The length of the CDR3 is 15 residues.

In DNA, the CDR3 is TGTGCCAGCAGATGGGGGGGAGGTCTGTCTGAAAAACTGTTTTTT. It encodes CASRWGGGLSEKLFF. The chain carries TRBV27 and TRBJ1-4; D is perhaps TRBD1 (5 bases). This CDR3 is 15 amino acids long. V was clipped by 6 bases and J by 7 bases, with 18 bases between them. Germline V gene data show CDR1 as MNHEY and CDR2 as SMNVEV (reference sequence).

The rearrangement links TRBV7-9 to TRBJ1-1, with a weak D call TRBD1 (5 bases). This CDR3 is built from 17 residues. Trimming pared 2 bases from V and 6 bases from J, leaving 22 bases between. Germline CDR1 SEHNR, CDR2 FQNEAQ (reference sequence). CDR3: CASSLSKPGLRYSEAFF. Here the CDR3 DNA reads TGTGCCAGCAGCTTATCTAAACCGGGACTCAGGTACTCTGAAGCTTTCTTT.

V usage is TRBV5-1 and J usage is TRBJ1-1; 11 bases agree with TRBD1. The junction had 11 bases not matched to a gene; V was cut back by 4 bases and J by 3 bases. The CDR3 has 17 residues. CDR1 is SGHRS, CDR2 YFSETQ, per germline. The chain's CDR3 is CASSAFPGTGGYTEAFF. The DNA for the CDR3 is TGCGCCAGCAGCGCATTCCCCGGGACAGGGGGGTACACTGAAGCTTTCTTT.

Details on this clone: At one of its ends the junction is not consistent with the germline gene, which may arise from a read error. The chain is built from TRBV7-7 and TRBJ2-1, with 12 bases lining up with TRBD1. This CDR3 region has 14 residues. Germline V gene lookup returns CDR1 SSHAT and CDR2 FNYEAQ (reference sequence). CDR3 loop: CASSLGQGAIEQFF. The CDR3 DNA reads as TGTGCTAGCAGCTTGGGACAGGGGGCGATTGAGCAGTTCTTC.

The chain combines TRBV6-5 with TRBJ1-1; the D gene is possibly TRBD1 (6 bases). Germline CDR1 MNHEY, CDR2 SVGAGI. Trimming took off 0 bases at V and 10 bases at J, with 21 bases between the two ends. This CDR3 region has 16 residues. The CDR3 here is CASSYSSGAGATAAFF. In DNA, the CDR3 is TGTGCCAGCAGTTACTCGTCCGGGGCAGGGGCTACGGCAGCTTTCTTT.